The next 8 T cell receptor beta chains were all read from a single sample in a study of tumor and adjacent non-tumor tissue in lung cancer. RNA was extracted from bulk tissue without any cell sorting. The normal lung tissue was taken more than 3 cm from the tumor edge. Three rounds of nested PCR, following a modified ARM-PCR protocol, produced the TCRbeta library. TCRdb processed the multiplex PCR reads anew with MiXCR; each CDR3 protein has one entry. The sample contains approximately 120,000 distinct CDR3 sequences, about 61% of which appear only once. Material: distant non-tumor lung tissue. The receptors originated from a man in his fifties or sixties with non-small cell lung cancer.

The CDR3 DNA reads TGTGCCAGCAGCAAAACACATCAGACACGATACGTCTCTGGAAACACCATACATTTT. Translating it yields CASSKTHQTRYVSGNTIHF. This chain connects TRBV21-1 to TRBJ1-3. TRBV21-1 is deemed a pseudogene. CDR3 length: 19 residues.

Comments on this clonotype: A junction end diverges from the germline sequence, so it may reflect a read error. V gene TRBV6-2 or TRBV6-3 combines with J gene TRBJ2-1, with 7 positions matching TRBD2. Germline CDR1 is MNHEY and CDR2 is SVGEGT. This CDR3 spans 14 amino acids. This chain's CDR3 is CVSSSTSGTNERFF. The CDR3 region has the DNA TGTGTCAGCAGTTCCACCAGCGGGACCAATGAGCGGTTCTTC.

About this clonotype: With a much larger clone just one base away, this may be a read error. This chain uses TRBV6-2 or TRBV6-3 with TRBJ2-7; perhaps TRBD2 as D (5 bases). The germline V gene has CDR1 MNHEY and CDR2 SVGEGT. The CDR3 has 13 residues. The CDR3 spells CASGSGSTYKQYF. The CDR3 DNA reads as TGTGCCAGCGGGTCGGGATCTACCTACAAGCAGTACTTC.

In the case of this clonotype: A read error is possible here, since a much larger clone lies one base away. The V and J genes are TRBV5-1 and TRBJ2-2; possibly TRBD1 or TRBD2 for D (6 bases each). This CDR3 spans 16 amino acids. The V gene's germline CDR1 is SGHRS and CDR2 YFSETQ. The CDR3: CAGRPTGGTNTGELFF. For the CDR3, the DNA is TGCGCCGGCAGACCAACCGGGGGCACCAACACCGGGGAGCTGTTTTTT.

This rearrangement joins TRBV20-1 to TRBJ2-7; D possibly corresponds to TRBD1 (5 bases). Trimming stripped 5 bases from V and 0 bases from J, with 11 bases between. Germline CDR1 is DFQATT and CDR2 is SNEGSKA (reference sequence). This CDR3 has 13 residues. CDR3 nucleotides: TGCAGTGCTCCGAGACAGAGCTCCTACGAGCAGTACTTC. Translated: CSAPRQSSYEQYF.

This clonotype was counted between two and nine times. This may come from a read error, since a much larger clone is one base off. V is TRBV4-3 and J is TRBJ2-1; D is ambiguous. CDR3 length: 17 amino acids. Deletions cut 0 bases from V and 4 bases from J, with 16 bases between. Looked up from germline, CDR1 is LGHNA and CDR2 is YSLEER. The chain's CDR3 is CASSQDLSDSPYNEQFF. The DNA for the CDR3 is TGCGCCAGCAGCCAAGATTTGAGCGACTCCCCATACAATGAGCAGTTCTTC.

Note on this clonotype: Compared with germline, one end of the junction differs, possibly owing to a read error. The chain joins TRBV20-1 to TRBJ2-7, with 7 bases fitting TRBD1. The CDR3 runs 14 residues. Germline values: CDR1 DFQATT, CDR2 SNEGSKA (reference sequence). CDR3 sequence (DNA): TGCAATGCTACCTCGGACAGGAGTGCCTACGAGCAGTACTTC. It yields the protein CNATSDRSAYEQYF.

This clonotype was seen many times. The chain uses TRBV4-1 and TRBJ2-5, with 8 bases fitting TRBD2. There are 17 residues in the CDR3. Germline CDR1 MGHRA, CDR2 YSYEKL. The V segment lost 0 bases and the J segment 0 bases; nucleotides outside the gene matches: 6. Here the CDR3 reads CASSQDAAGGHQETQYF. The CDR3 bases are TGCGCCAGCAGCCAAGATGCTGCGGGGGGACACCAAGAGACCCAGTACTTC.